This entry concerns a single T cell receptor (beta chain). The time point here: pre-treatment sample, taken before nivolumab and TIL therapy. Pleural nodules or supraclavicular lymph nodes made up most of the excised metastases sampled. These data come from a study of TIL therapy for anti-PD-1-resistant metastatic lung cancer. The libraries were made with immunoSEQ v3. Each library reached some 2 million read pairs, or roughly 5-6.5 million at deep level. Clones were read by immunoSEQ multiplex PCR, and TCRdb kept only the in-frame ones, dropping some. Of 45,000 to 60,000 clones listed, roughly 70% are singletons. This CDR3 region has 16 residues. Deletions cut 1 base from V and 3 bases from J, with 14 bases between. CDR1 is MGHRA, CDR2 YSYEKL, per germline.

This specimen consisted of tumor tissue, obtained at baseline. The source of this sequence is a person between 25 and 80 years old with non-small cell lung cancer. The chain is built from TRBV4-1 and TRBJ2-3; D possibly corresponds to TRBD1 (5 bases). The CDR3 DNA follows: TGCGCCAGCAGCCAAGGTTTTGGGGCGAGAACAGATACGCAGTATTTT. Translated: CASSQGFGARTDTQYF.